The rows below give T cell receptor beta chains drawn from one sample of a study of cytomegalovirus exposure and HLA in healthy donors. Here immunoSEQ multiplex PCR was the method, and the copy in TCRdb shows in-frame clones only, minus some. The data hold some 160,000 clones, with 75% to 90% observed a single time. Sequencing was done on a sample of PBMCs. These receptors were collected from a woman between 18 and 29 years old in good health and CMV-seronegative. Both conserved end residues are part of each CDR3. A D gene is named only where the DNA matches it firmly. Where a row states a size, it is once, few, many or the class of an expanded clone; other rows omit it.

v_gene	len	d_gene	abundance	j_gene	CDR3aa	CDR3nt
TRBV7-9	12	.	.	TRBJ1-2	CASSLWGQGYTF	TGTGCCAGCAGCTTATGGGGGCAAGGCTACACCTTC
TRBV19	17	TRBD2	.	TRBJ2-3	CASSIGGLATSTDTQYF	TGTGCCAGTAGTATAGGGGGACTAGCGACTAGCACAGATACGCAGTATTTT
TRBV2	11	TRBD1	.	TRBJ2-1	CANIRGQEQFF	TGTGCCAACATAAGGGGACAGGAGCAGTTCTTC
TRBV5-1	14	TRBD1	.	TRBJ2-1	CASAGDRVVNEQFF	TGCGCCAGTGCCGGGGACAGGGTCGTCAATGAGCAGTTCTTC
TRBV7-9	11	.	few	TRBJ1-1	CATLGGAEAFF	TGTGCCACCTTGGGAGGAGCCGAAGCTTTCTTT
TRBV4-1	15	.	.	TRBJ2-3	CASSPPGAGTDTQYF	TGCGCCAGCAGCCCCCCAGGGGCGGGCACAGATACGCAGTATTTT
TRBV5-1	14	TRBD1	.	TRBJ1-2	CASSWGQEHYGYTF	TGCGCCAGCAGTTGGGGACAGGAACACTATGGCTACACCTTC
TRBV2	13	.	once	TRBJ2-5	CASRVDTEETQYF	TGTGCCAGCAGGGTAGACACTGAAGAGACCCAGTACTTC
TRBV18	15	TRBD1	.	TRBJ1-1	CASSPVTGANTEAFF	TGTGCCAGCTCACCGGTTACAGGGGCTAACACTGAAGCTTTCTTT
TRBV28	15	TRBD2	few	TRBJ2-1	CASSATSGGLNEQFF	TGTGCCAGCAGTGCGACTAGCGGTGGACTCAATGAGCAGTTCTTC
TRBV4-2	14	.	.	TRBJ1-2	CASSPTGIETGYTF	TGTGCCAGCAGCCCGACAGGAATTGAAACTGGCTACACCTTC
TRBV9	14	.	.	TRBJ1-5	CASSAPQFNQPQHF	TGTGCCAGCAGCGCACCGCAGTTTAATCAGCCCCAGCATTTT
TRBV27	12	.	.	TRBJ1-1	CASGSRGTEAFF	TGTGCCAGCGGCTCCCGAGGGACTGAAGCTTTCTTT
TRBV20-1	11	.	.	TRBJ2-5	CSARDWETQYF	TGCAGTGCGAGGGACTGGGAGACCCAGTACTTC
TRBV6-1	13	.	.	TRBJ1-5	CASATGNNQPQHF	TGTGCCAGCGCAACAGGGAACAATCAGCCCCAGCATTTT
TRBV30	13	.	.	TRBJ2-4	CAWAREIGVIQYF	TGTGCCTGGGCCCGGGAGATCGGGGTCATTCAGTACTTC
TRBV27	12	.	.	TRBJ2-1	CASSLKGNEQFF	TGTGCCAGCAGTTTAAAGGGGAATGAGCAGTTCTTC
TRBV6-6	13	TRBD1	once	TRBJ1-5	CASSYAGGQPQHF	TGTGCCAGCAGTTACGCAGGGGGCCAGCCCCAGCATTTT
TRBV7-3	16	TRBD2	.	TRBJ2-3	CASSSYSGSKIDTQYF	TGTGCCAGCAGCTCCTATAGCGGGAGTAAAATAGATACGCAGTATTTT
TRBV6-1	14	TRBD1	.	TRBJ2-1	CASSEARGRDEQFF	TGTGCCAGCAGTGAAGCAAGGGGGCGCGATGAGCAGTTCTTC
TRBV28	15	TRBD1	.	TRBJ2-7	CASSLNGQGLNEQYF	TGTGCCAGCAGTTTGAATGGACAGGGACTCAACGAGCAGTACTTC
TRBV4-2	20	TRBD2	.	TRBJ2-3	CASSQVASGRSRTPGDTQYF	TGTGCCAGCAGCCAAGTGGCTAGCGGGAGGTCGAGGACCCCAGGGGATACGCAGTATTTT
TRBV30	12	.	.	TRBJ2-5	CAWSVIRETQYF	TGTGCCTGGAGTGTAATTCGGGAGACCCAGTACTTC
TRBV19	14	TRBD2	.	TRBJ2-3	CASSLTSMGGTQYF	TGTGCCAGTAGCTTGACTAGCATGGGAGGTACGCAGTATTTT
TRBV7-2	18	TRBD2	.	TRBJ2-5	CASSRQSGKPHVFETQYF	TGTGCCAGCAGCCGCCAGAGCGGGAAACCCCATGTGTTTGAGACCCAGTACTTC
TRBV1	14	.	.	TRBJ1-2	CTSSHRGRGYGYTF	TGCACCAGCAGCCACCGGGGTCGGGGGTATGGCTACACCTTC
TRBV4-1	17	TRBD2	.	TRBJ2-2	CASSRPGLAGDTGELFF	TGCGCCAGCAGCCGCCCGGGACTAGCGGGGGACACCGGGGAGCTGTTTTTT
TRBV5-1	13	.	.	TRBJ1-2	CASSLDSNYGYTF	TGCGCCAGCAGCTTGGACAGCAACTATGGCTACACCTTC
TRBV7-7	14	TRBD2	.	TRBJ2-5	CASSFGTNQETQYF	TGTGCCAGCAGCTTCGGGACTAACCAAGAGACCCAGTACTTC
TRBV27	13	.	.	TRBJ1-1	CASSLTESSEAFF	TGTGCCAGCAGTCTTACAGAAAGTTCTGAAGCTTTCTTT
TRBV29-1	13	TRBD1	.	TRBJ2-3	CSVGQQGVGTQYF	TGCAGCGTTGGTCAGCAGGGGGTGGGTACGCAGTATTTT
TRBV6-6	13	.	.	TRBJ1-2	CASIPAWEGGYTF	TGTGCCAGCATCCCCGCGTGGGAGGGTGGCTACACCTTC
TRBV27	16	TRBD2	.	TRBJ2-2	CASSLRPGGPTGELFF	TGTGCCAGCAGTTTACGGCCGGGAGGGCCCACCGGGGAGCTGTTTTTT
TRBV27	15	TRBD2	.	TRBJ2-5	CASSLLAGFLETQYF	TGTGCCAGCAGTTTATTAGCGGGGTTTCTAGAGACCCAGTACTTC
TRBV4-1	14	.	.	TRBJ1-5	CASSQEVYNQPQHF	TGCGCCAGCAGCCAAGAAGTCTACAATCAGCCCCAGCATTTT
TRBV6-5	14	TRBD1	.	TRBJ1-2	CASSYSTDREGYTF	TGTGCCAGCAGTTACTCGACAGACAGGGAGGGCTACACCTTC
TRBV28	15	TRBD2	.	TRBJ2-7	CASSGHSGSGYEQYF	TGTGCCAGCAGTGGCCATAGCGGGTCAGGGTACGAGCAGTACTTC
TRBV19	15	TRBD1	.	TRBJ2-7	CASSLGQGGTYEQYF	TGTGCCAGTAGTCTAGGACAGGGGGGAACCTACGAGCAGTACTTC
TRBV18	13	TRBD1	.	TRBJ1-1	CASSPGDRGLAFF	TGTGCCAGCTCACCGGGGGACAGGGGGTTAGCTTTCTTT
TRBV11-2	15	.	once	TRBJ2-1	CASSLERTAHNEQFF	TGTGCCAGCAGCTTAGAGAGGACAGCCCACAATGAGCAGTTCTTC
TRBV14	14	.	.	TRBJ2-1	CASSQDSARVGQFF	TGTGCCAGCAGCCAAGATTCGGCCAGGGTGGGGCAGTTCTTC
TRBV11-1	13	.	.	TRBJ2-7	CASSRQSSYEQYF	TGTGCCAGCAGCCGACAGAGCTCCTACGAGCAGTACTTC
TRBV6-1	16	.	.	TRBJ1-1	CASSELGYRVNTEAFF	TGTGCCAGCAGTGAGTTAGGTTACAGGGTGAACACTGAAGCTTTCTTT
TRBV15	14	.	.	TRBJ1-4	CATTPTGNNEKLFF	TGTGCCACCACCCCCACAGGGAATAATGAAAAACTGTTTTTT
TRBV4-2	16	TRBD2	.	TRBJ2-1	CASSQEERETYNEQFF	TGTGCCAGCAGCCAAGAAGAGCGGGAGACCTACAATGAGCAGTTCTTC
TRBV6-5	14	TRBD1	.	TRBJ1-2	CASRPYRGSYGYTF	TGTGCCAGCAGGCCTTACAGGGGTTCCTATGGCTACACCTTC
TRBV19	15	TRBD2	.	TRBJ2-3	CASSGLAGETDTQYF	TGTGCCAGTAGCGGACTAGCGGGAGAAACAGATACGCAGTATTTT
TRBV4-2	17	TRBD2	.	TRBJ2-1	CASSHALTRGERDEQFF	TGTGCCAGCAGCCACGCCTTGACGCGGGGGGAACGGGATGAGCAGTTCTTC
TRBV4-2	14	.	.	TRBJ2-2	CASSLLGGAGELFF	TGTGCCAGCAGCCTATTAGGAGGGGCCGGGGAGCTGTTTTTT
TRBV6-1	14	TRBD1	.	TRBJ2-2	CASSATGATGELFF	TGTGCCAGCAGTGCTACAGGGGCCACCGGGGAGCTGTTTTTT
TRBV30	13	TRBD1	.	TRBJ1-3	CAWTGGSGNTIYF	TGTGCCTGGACAGGGGGCAGTGGAAACACCATATATTTT
TRBV5-8	13	.	.	TRBJ2-1	CASSLSTWNEQFF	TGTGCCAGCAGCTTGTCCACATGGAATGAGCAGTTCTTC
TRBV7-9	17	.	.	TRBJ1-6	CSSSTSRGSSYNSPLHF	TGTTCCAGCAGTACATCGCGGGGAAGCTCCTATAATTCACCCCTCCACTTT
TRBV6-5	13	TRBD1	.	TRBJ1-1	CASSYSLDRAAFF	TGTGCCAGCAGTTATTCTCTGGACAGGGCCGCTTTCTTT
TRBV29-1	13	.	.	TRBJ2-7	CSVELIFGVEQYF	TGCAGCGTCGAGTTGATCTTCGGTGTAGAGCAGTACTTC
TRBV6-5	13	.	.	TRBJ1-1	CASWRGAGEGTFF	TGTGCCAGCTGGCGAGGAGCGGGAGAGGGAACTTTCTTT
TRBV6-5	16	TRBD2	few	TRBJ2-7	CASSYFTSGNAYEQYF	TGTGCCAGCAGTTACTTTACTAGCGGGAATGCCTACGAGCAGTACTTC
TRBV19	12	.	.	TRBJ1-5	CATTSNDQPQHF	TGTGCCACTACGTCGAACGATCAGCCCCAGCATTTT
TRBV19	15	.	.	TRBJ2-2	CASSVSGVFTGELFF	TGTGCCAGTAGTGTATCGGGAGTTTTCACCGGGGAGCTGTTTTTT